A single sample gave rise to the 13 T cell receptor beta chains below, sequenced in a study of T cell responses to AZD1222 COVID-19 vaccine. Generated by immunoSEQ multiplex PCR, the TCRdb table keeps only in-frame clones and is missing some. The data show about 94,000 clones, around 85% seen once. Specimen: peripheral blood, collected 28 days after the second AZD1222 dose. The receptors were sampled from an adult who received the AZD1222 COVID-19 vaccine.

This clone was seen just once. This sequence joins TRBV6-5 and TRBJ2-7, with D uncertain. There are 13 residues in the CDR3. Trimming stripped 7 bases from V and 1 base from J, with 11 bases between. From germline, CDR1 is MNHEY and CDR2 SVGAGI. The CDR3 sequence is CASNPPGSYEQYF. The CDR3 nucleotides read TGTGCCAGCAACCCCCCTGGGTCCTACGAGCAGTACTTC.

The DNA of the CDR3 is TGTGCCAGCAGTTTAGGGGTGCTAGCGGGGAACACCGGGGAGCTGTTTTTT. This sequence encodes CASSLGVLAGNTGELFF. This sequence joins TRBV28 and TRBJ2-2, with TRBD2 identical over 8 bases. This CDR3 spans 17 amino acids. Looked up from germline, CDR1 is MDHEN and CDR2 is SYDVKM. After removal of 2 bases from V and 1 base from J, the junction contained 6 bases not matched to a gene.

This rearrangement joins TRBV9 to TRBJ2-3; D is possibly TRBD1 (5 bases). Germline CDR1 is SGDLS and CDR2 is YYNGEE. The ends were cut back, 3 bases at V and 0 bases at J, with 14 bases in the middle. This CDR3 spans 16 amino acids. As DNA, the CDR3 is TGTGCCAGCAGCGGAGACAGTTTTCCTAGCACAGATACGCAGTATTTT. Translating gives CASSGDSFPSTDTQYF.

The V call is TRBV7-3, the J call TRBJ2-1; weak D call: TRBD1 (5 bases). The germline CDR1 and CDR2 sequences are SGHTA and FQGTGA. This CDR3 has 15 residues. Trimming took 1 base from V and 0 from J, leaving 7 bases between them. CDR3 coding DNA: TGTGCCAGCAGCTTAATGCAGGGCTCCTACAATGAGCAGTTCTTC. It translates to CASSLMQGSYNEQFF.

The chain carries TRBV7-3 and TRBJ2-5; D possibly corresponds to TRBD2 (6 bases). Germline V gene data show CDR1 as SGHTA and CDR2 as FQGTGA. Trimming shortened V by 1 base and J by 0 bases, and 9 bases separated the two germline ends. CDR3 length: 15 amino acids. CDR3: CASSLMGGNQETQYF. The CDR3 region has the DNA TGTGCCAGCAGCTTAATGGGCGGGAACCAAGAGACCCAGTACTTC.

The chain combines TRBV2 with TRBJ1-5, with 11 positions matching TRBD1. CDR1 is SNHLY and CDR2 is FYNNEI in the germline V gene. The CDR3 spans 13 residues. V lost 4 bases and J lost 7; bases outside the gene matches: 0. For the CDR3, the DNA is TGTGCCAGCAGTGGGACAGGGGGCCAGCCCCAGCATTTT. Translated, it gives CASSGTGGQPQHF.

This clone was observed a single time. The DNA for the CDR3 is TGTGCCAGTAGTATAGTAGGTTCGTATCAGCCCCAGCATTTT. Translation gives CASSIVGSYQPQHF. This chain connects TRBV19 to TRBJ1-5; D uncertain. Germline V CDR1 and CDR2: LNHDA, SQIVND (reference sequence). CDR3 length: 14 residues. V was pared by 1 base and J by 5 bases, with 9 bases between.

This chain connects TRBV7-3 to TRBJ1-6, with D unclear. Trimming stripped 2 bases from V and 6 bases from J, with 5 bases between. The germline V gene encodes CDR1 SGHTA and CDR2 FQGTGA. The CDR3 has 13 amino acids. Here the CDR3 reads CASSLQANSPLHF. The CDR3 DNA sequence: TGTGCCAGCAGCTTACAGGCTAATTCACCCCTCCACTTT.

V gene TRBV30 combines with J gene TRBJ1-6, with TRBD1 as a possible D gene (5 bases). The CDR3 is 13 residues long. Germline V gene lookup returns CDR1 GTSNPN and CDR2 SVGIG (reference sequence). Between the trimmed V and J ends, which lost 4 bases and 6 bases, there was a span of 10 bases. Written as DNA, the CDR3 is TGTGCCTGGAACCAGGGTCCTAATTCACCCCTCCACTTT. It translates to CAWNQGPNSPLHF.

The chain couples TRBV2 to TRBJ2-5; 15 bases align to TRBD2. Per germline, CDR1 SNHLY and CDR2 FYNNEI. J gave up 1 base and V 6 bases, and 3 bases lay outside the gene matches. The CDR3 covers 16 residues. The CDR3 DNA reads TGTGCCAGCAGAGGGACTAGCGGGGGGCCCCAAGAGACCCAGTACTTC. Translation gives CASRGTSGGPQETQYF.

J is TRBJ1-1 and V is TRBV3-1 (or the pseudogene TRBV3-2); 7 bases line up with TRBD1. This CDR3 is 15 amino acids long. J gave up 4 bases and V 4 bases, and 9 bases lay outside the gene matches. The germline V gene has CDR1 LGHDT and CDR2 YNNKEL (reference sequence). The CDR3 sequence is CASSPATGMRTEAFF. The CDR3 bases are TGTGCCAGCAGCCCAGCGACAGGGATGCGCACTGAAGCTTTCTTT.

Details on this clone: This sample also contains other DNA sequences that code for the same CDR3. V gene TRBV2 combines with J gene TRBJ1-6, with D possibly matching TRBD1 (6 bases). Trimming stripped 4 bases from V and 0 bases from J, with 10 bases between. Per germline, CDR1 SNHLY and CDR2 FYNNEI. The CDR3 consists of 16 residues. The CDR3 protein is CASSGTASSYNSPLHF. For the CDR3, the DNA is TGTGCCAGCAGTGGGACAGCTAGCTCCTATAATTCACCCCTCCACTTT.

J is TRBJ1-6 and V is TRBV30; D is undetermined. Germline values: CDR1 GTSNPN, CDR2 SVGIG (reference sequence). Trimming left V 4 bases short and J 4 bases short, with 8 bases between. The CDR3 has 13 amino acids. The CDR3 sequence: CAWTGHYNSPLHF. DNA of the CDR3: TGTGCCTGGACGGGTCATTATAATTCACCCCTCCACTTT.